This entry features one T cell receptor beta chain sequence. Its specificity is not known. What went into each PCR as a spike was synthetic TCR analog templates. Profiling relied on immunoSEQ multiplex PCR, and the TCRdb table lists in-frame clones only, not all of them. Found here are 100,000 or so clones, approximately 85% of them singletons; the top ten hold more than 2%. The sample originates from a study of PD-L1 blockade in urothelial cancer. Study in general: Blood analyses occurred 3 weeks (second dose) and 6 weeks post treatment start.

Study-level results: Pretreatment TCR clonality in blood, when below the median, was predictive of better survival.

The clonotype was recovered from a man aged 50 to 59 with urothelial cancer. The sequenced sample was PBMCs, obtained around atezolizumab (anti-PD-L1) treatment.

CDR3 residues: CASSQNPWAGGPHEQFF. CDR3 sequence (DNA): TGTGCCAGCAGTCAGAACCCCTGGGCGGGAGGGCCCCATGAGCAGTTCTTC. This chain uses TRBV28 with TRBJ2-1; 9 nucleotides match TRBD2. V shed 5 bases and J 8 bases; nucleotides not matched to a gene: 16. Germline CDR1 MDHEN, CDR2 SYDVKM. CDR3 length: 17 amino acids.